A single sample is the source of the 21 T cell receptor beta chains below, sequenced in a study of cytomegalovirus exposure and HLA in healthy donors. Clones were read by immunoSEQ multiplex PCR, and TCRdb kept only the in-frame ones, dropping some. This repertoire shows some 130,000 clones, roughly four fifths found once; its top ten account for 1.4% to 1.5%. Sequences were obtained from PBMCs. Receptors originate from a woman aged 30 to 39 in good health and CMV-seronegative.

The rearrangement joins TRBV2 to TRBJ2-5; the match to TRBD1 covers 9 bases. The germline V gene has CDR1 SNHLY and CDR2 FYNNEI. The trim removed 4 bases at V and 13 bases at J, leaving 19 bases unmatched. The CDR3 contains 16 residues. CDR3 residues: CASSGGTGGTDFFRYF. The CDR3 DNA is TGTGCCAGCAGTGGGGGAACAGGGGGCACGGATTTTTTTCGGTACTTC.

The rearrangement joins TRBV5-1 to TRBJ2-3, with D maybe TRBD2 (6 bases). The V end lost 1 base, the J end lost 4 bases, and 10 bases lay between the germline ends. Germline assignment: CDR1 SGHRS and CDR2 YFSETQ. CDR3 length: 14 amino acids. The CDR3 nucleotides are TGCGCCAGCAGCTTGAACGGGGAGGCAGATACGCAGTATTTT. Translated: CASSLNGEADTQYF. The variable domain in full, with the rest retrieved from reference TRBV5-1 and TRBJ2-3, is KAGVTQTPRYLIKTRGQQVTLSCSPISGHRSVSWYQQTPGQGLQFLFEYFSETQRNKGNFPGRFSGRQFSNSRSEMNVSTLELGDSALYLCASSLNGEADTQYFGPGTRLTVL.

V gene TRBV5-1 combines with J gene TRBJ1-6, with D unclear. CDR1 SGHRS and CDR2 YFSETQ come from the germline V gene. V was pared by 3 bases and J by 0 bases, with 10 bases between. The CDR3 is 16 residues long. In DNA, the CDR3 is TGCGCCAGCAGCTCGCAAGGGAGCTCCTATAATTCACCCCTCCACTTT. It codes for CASSSQGSSYNSPLHF.

The V gene is TRBV21-1, the J gene TRBJ1-5; the table's D call TRBD1 went unverified against the DNA. TRBV21-1 is shown as a pseudogene. This CDR3 has 14 amino acids. The CDR3 region is CASRDRVSDQPQHF. The DNA of the CDR3 is TGTGCCAGCAGGGACAGGGTGTCGGATCAGCCCCAGCATTTT.

The rearrangement joins TRBV5-6 to TRBJ2-7; D is possibly TRBD1 (5 bases). Germline-derived CDR1 and CDR2 are SGHDT and YYEEEE. V lost 0 bases and J 4 bases, leaving 11 bases between the germline ends. The length of the CDR3 is 14 residues. The CDR3 DNA reads TGTGCCAGCAGCTTGGGGGGCTATCGATACGAGCAGTACTTC. Translated: CASSLGGYRYEQYF.

The CDR3, as DNA: TGTGCCAGCAGCTCCGTACTAGCGGGGGGGCGAGAGCAGTTCTTC. Protein sequence: CASSSVLAGGREQFF. This chain connects TRBV7-9 to TRBJ2-1, with TRBD2 matching over 13 bases. CDR3 length: 15 amino acids. The ends lost 4 bases at V and 10 bases at J; junction bases unmatched: 7. CDR1 and CDR2 from the germline V gene are SEHNR and FQNEAQ (reference sequence).

The chain joins TRBV28 to TRBJ1-2; the D gene is possibly TRBD1 (5 bases). This CDR3 is 16 amino acids long. Deletions cut 3 bases from V and 1 base from J, with 15 bases between. Germline loops: CDR1 MDHEN, CDR2 SYDVKM. For the CDR3, the DNA is TGTGCCAGCAGTTTGCCAGGGTCAGTAGGTAACTATGGCTACACCTTC. Protein: CASSLPGSVGNYGYTF.

The chain is built from TRBV5-1 and TRBJ2-3; 9 nucleotides line up with TRBD2. With 3 bases clipped from V and 5 bases from J, the junction kept 4 bases outside the gene matches. The CDR3 consists of 14 residues. The germline gives CDR1 SGHRS, CDR2 YFSETQ. The CDR3 coding sequence is TGCGCCAGCAGCTCCCTAGCGGGGAAAGATACGCAGTATTTT. It yields the protein CASSSLAGKDTQYF.

This chain links TRBV9 with TRBJ1-1; D is uncertain. The V end lost 0 bases, the J end lost 5 bases, and 11 bases lay between the germline ends. This CDR3 is 14 amino acids long. Germline assignment: CDR1 SGDLS and CDR2 YYNGEE. As DNA, the CDR3 is TGTGCCAGCAGCGTAGAAGGGAGCTGGACTGAAGCTTTCTTT. Translating it yields CASSVEGSWTEAFF.

The genes are TRBV28 and TRBJ2-1; possible D gene TRBD2, 6 bases. Deletions cut 8 bases from V and 7 bases from J, with 12 bases between. The germline CDR1 and CDR2 sequences are MDHEN and SYDVKM. The CDR3 is 12 amino acids. CDR3 sequence: CASLRRGNEQFF. CDR3 bases: TGTGCCAGCCTGCGGAGGGGTAATGAGCAGTTCTTC.

The chain has TRBV7-9 and TRBJ1-1; D call uncertain. CDR1 SEHNR and CDR2 FQNEAQ come from the germline V gene (reference sequence). The V gene lost 0 bases and the J gene lost 2 bases, with 7 bases spanning the gap. This CDR3 spans 14 amino acids. As DNA, the CDR3 is TGTGCCAGCAGCTTAGCAGGAGATAACACTGAAGCTTTCTTT. This codes for CASSLAGDNTEAFF. Full variable domain (rest looked up from reference TRBV7-9 and TRBJ1-1): DTGVSQNPRHKITKRGQNVTFRCDPISEHNRLYWYRQTLGQGPEFLTYFQNEAQLEKSRLLSDRFSAERPKGSFSTLEIQRTEQGDSAMYLCASSLAGDNTEAFFGQGTRLTVV.

This sequence joins TRBV5-1 and TRBJ1-3, with 7 bases identical to TRBD1. V lost 4 bases and J lost 2; bases outside the gene matches: 3. The CDR3 loop spans 14 amino acids. CDR1 is SGHRS, CDR2 YFSETQ, per germline. Written as DNA, the CDR3 is TGCGCCAGCAGCCCCGGACAGGCTGGAAACACCATATATTTT. It specifies CASSPGQAGNTIYF.

The chain carries TRBV4-1 and TRBJ1-3; D gene uncertain. The CDR3 spans 16 residues. Trimming cost V 0 bases and J 0 bases, with 9 bases left between them. Germline CDR1 and CDR2: MGHRA and YSYEKL. CDR3 in amino acids: CASSQDLGSSGNTIYF. The CDR3 DNA reads as TGCGCCAGCAGCCAAGATTTGGGGAGCTCTGGAAACACCATATATTTT.

This sequence joins TRBV11-1 and TRBJ1-6; D not certain. The CDR3 spans 14 residues. Trimming left V 3 bases short and J 8 bases short, with 11 bases between. The germline V gene encodes CDR1 SGHAT and CDR2 FQDESV (reference sequence). The CDR3 nucleotides are TGTGCCAGCAGCTTGGCCCCCACCTATTCACCCCTCCACTTT. This translates into CASSLAPTYSPLHF.

The DNA for the CDR3 is TGTGCCTGGAGCACCGGGACAGGGACTTCGCGCGAGCAGTACTTC. Amino acids: CAWSTGTGTSREQYF. V and J are TRBV30 and TRBJ2-7, with TRBD1 matching over 9 bases. Per germline, CDR1 GTSNPN and CDR2 SVGIG (reference sequence). CDR3 length equals 15 residues. The J segment lost 6 bases and the V segment lost 3 bases, leaving 12 bases of the junction unmatched.

The rearrangement links TRBV27 to TRBJ2-5; perhaps TRBD1 as D (5 bases). CDR1 MNHEY and CDR2 SMNVEV come from the germline V gene (reference sequence). The ends were cut back, 7 bases at V and 1 base at J, with 10 bases in the middle. CDR3 length: 13 residues. CDR3 bases: TGTGCCAGCAAAAGACAGTTCCAAGAGACCCAGTACTTC. It yields the protein CASKRQFQETQYF.

V is TRBV5-6 and J is TRBJ2-5; the match to TRBD1 covers 10 bases. V trimming: 4 bases; J trimming: 2 bases; junction bases outside the gene matches: 5. This CDR3 has 15 residues. Per germline, CDR1 SGHDT and CDR2 YYEEEE. The CDR3 bases are TGTGCCAGCAGCACCTGGACAGGGGGTCAAGAGACCCAGTACTTC. Protein: CASSTWTGGQETQYF.

The chain employs TRBV28 and TRBJ2-3, with 9 bases that match TRBD1. Germline V CDR1 and CDR2: MDHEN, SYDVKM. The CDR3 runs to 15 residues. The ends lost 5 bases at V and 5 bases at J; junction bases unmatched: 8. The DNA for the CDR3 is TGTGCCAGCAGTCGGTACAGGGGGCGCGGAGATACGCAGTATTTT. Translation gives CASSRYRGRGDTQYF.

The chain recombines TRBV5-6 with TRBJ2-3; TRBD2 is a possible D gene (6 bases). The CDR3 has 14 amino acids. V lost 0 bases, J lost 8 bases, and 13 bases lay in between. Germline loops: CDR1 SGHDT, CDR2 YYEEEE. The CDR3 nucleotides are TGTGCCAGCAGCTTGGCGGCGGCACTAGCTACGCAGTATTTT. Amino acid sequence: CASSLAAALATQYF.

This rearrangement joins TRBV28 to TRBJ2-7; D unclear. Per germline, CDR1 MDHEN and CDR2 SYDVKM. Trimming left V 2 bases short and J 10 bases short, with 12 bases between. The CDR3 is 12 residues long. DNA for the CDR3: TGTGCCAGCAGTTTAATCTCCCAGGCCCAGTACTTC. This encodes CASSLISQAQYF.

The table lists this clone with a count of one. This chain links TRBV5-6 with TRBJ1-2; TRBD1 might be the D (6 bases). In germline, CDR1 is SGHDT, CDR2 YYEEEE. V was trimmed by 4 bases and J by 3 bases, leaving 10 bases between them. The CDR3 runs 13 residues. CDR3 protein: CASSRQEYYGYTF. The CDR3 DNA reads as TGTGCCAGCAGCAGACAGGAATACTATGGCTACACCTTC.